This is a list of T cell receptor beta chains from one sample in a study of blood T cell repertoires in COVID-19. Libraries were prepared by immunoSEQ multiplex PCR; TCRdb keeps only in-frame clonotypes and omits some of them. The data show about 300,000 clones, around nine tenths seen once. The sequenced material came from peripheral blood. The source is a man aged 70 or older with acute or convalescent COVID-19. The CDR3 runs from the conserved cysteine through the conserved F or W. D genes are given only for firm matches. The listing skips clone size in some rows; elsewhere it reads once, few, many or a size class.

clone size: .; J gene: TRBJ2-7; D gene: TRBD2; V gene: TRBV28; CDR3 protein: CASSYPTSGAPYGQYF; CDR3 DNA: TGTGCCAGCAGTTACCCAACTAGCGGGGCCCCTTACGGGCAGTACTTC
clone size: few; J gene: TRBJ1-1; D gene: .; V gene: TRBV7-8; CDR3 protein: CASSLGRNTEAFF; CDR3 DNA: TGTGCCAGCAGCTTAGGTCGGAACACTGAAGCTTTCTTT
clone size: once; J gene: TRBJ2-5; D gene: TRBD1; V gene: TRBV7-9; CDR3 protein: CASSLAGTVQETQYF; CDR3 DNA: TGTGCCAGCAGCTTAGCGGGGACAGTCCAAGAGACCCAGTACTTC
clone size: .; J gene: TRBJ1-2; D gene: .; V gene: TRBV7-9; CDR3 protein: CASSLNSQGRVVYGYTF; CDR3 DNA: TGTGCCAGCAGCTTAAATTCGCAGGGGAGAGTCGTCTATGGCTACACCTTC
clone size: .; J gene: TRBJ1-2; D gene: TRBD1; V gene: TRBV5-4; CDR3 protein: CASSLEQGFGYTF; CDR3 DNA: TGTGCCAGCAGCTTGGAACAGGGGTTTGGCTACACCTTC
clone size: .; J gene: TRBJ2-7; D gene: .; V gene: TRBV7-8; CDR3 protein: CASSLVAGGGYEQYF; CDR3 DNA: TGTGCCAGCAGCTTAGTGGCAGGGGGAGGCTACGAGCAGTACTTC
clone size: .; J gene: TRBJ1-2; D gene: .; V gene: TRBV5-1; CDR3 protein: CASSLDRTGVDYGYTF; CDR3 DNA: TGCGCCAGCAGCTTGGATCGAACAGGCGTGGACTATGGCTACACCTTC
clone size: .; J gene: TRBJ1-6; D gene: TRBD1; V gene: TRBV5-1; CDR3 protein: CATRQGTDSPLHF; CDR3 DNA: TGCGCCACCCGACAGGGGACGGATTCACCCCTCCACTTT
clone size: .; J gene: TRBJ1-1; D gene: TRBD1; V gene: TRBV6-5; CDR3 protein: CASRPTGGAAEAFF; CDR3 DNA: TGTGCCAGCAGGCCCACAGGGGGCGCAGCCGAAGCTTTCTTT
clone size: .; J gene: TRBJ1-6; D gene: .; V gene: TRBV5-4; CDR3 protein: CASRSGTPNSPLHF; CDR3 DNA: TGTGCCAGCAGATCCGGGACACCGAATTCACCCCTCCACTTT
clone size: .; J gene: TRBJ1-1; D gene: .; V gene: TRBV6-5; CDR3 protein: CASSYSGGAEAFF; CDR3 DNA: TGTGCCAGCAGTTACTCGGGGGGGGCTGAAGCTTTCTTT
clone size: .; J gene: TRBJ2-7; D gene: .; V gene: TRBV29-1; CDR3 protein: CSVGSLNDYEQYF; CDR3 DNA: TGCAGCGTTGGAAGCCTCAACGACTACGAGCAGTACTTC
clone size: .; J gene: TRBJ2-3; D gene: TRBD1; V gene: TRBV7-9; CDR3 protein: CASSSDRGGDTQYF; CDR3 DNA: TGTGCCAGCAGCTCGGACAGGGGTGGAGATACGCAGTATTTT
clone size: .; J gene: TRBJ1-6; D gene: TRBD1; V gene: TRBV4-3; CDR3 protein: CASSQGTVNSPLHF; CDR3 DNA: TGCGCCAGCAGCCAGGGGACAGTAAATTCACCCCTCCACTTT
clone size: .; J gene: TRBJ2-1; D gene: TRBD2; V gene: TRBV5-4; CDR3 protein: CASSSRLAGAGNEQFF; CDR3 DNA: TGTGCCAGCAGCTCCAGACTAGCGGGAGCGGGAAATGAGCAGTTCTTC
clone size: .; J gene: TRBJ2-7; D gene: .; V gene: TRBV19; CDR3 protein: CASSSLQDSIYEQYF; CDR3 DNA: TGTGCCAGTAGTTCCCTACAGGATTCTATCTACGAGCAGTACTTC
clone size: .; J gene: TRBJ2-2; D gene: TRBD1; V gene: TRBV28; CDR3 protein: CASRTGLANTGELFF; CDR3 DNA: TGTGCCAGCAGGACAGGGCTCGCGAACACCGGGGAGCTGTTTTTT
clone size: once; J gene: TRBJ2-5; D gene: TRBD1; V gene: TRBV24-1; CDR3 protein: CATSDPSTGEETQYF; CDR3 DNA: TGTGCCACCAGTGACCCTTCCACAGGGGAAGAGACCCAGTACTTC
clone size: .; J gene: TRBJ1-1; D gene: .; V gene: TRBV11-2; CDR3 protein: CASSLSQGGTEAFF; CDR3 DNA: TGTGCCAGCAGCTTGTCACAGGGCGGCACTGAAGCTTTCTTT
clone size: .; J gene: TRBJ2-3; D gene: TRBD1; V gene: TRBV9; CDR3 protein: CASSVGPTGVVADTQYF; CDR3 DNA: TGTGCCAGCAGCGTAGGCCCTACAGGGGTTGTAGCAGATACGCAGTATTTT
clone size: .; J gene: TRBJ2-1; D gene: TRBD2; V gene: TRBV19; CDR3 protein: CASSIWGGSDEQFF; CDR3 DNA: TGTGCCAGTAGTATCTGGGGAGGGAGCGATGAGCAGTTCTTC
clone size: .; J gene: TRBJ1-2; D gene: .; V gene: TRBV5-6; CDR3 protein: CASRNPRGINDGYTF; CDR3 DNA: TGTGCCAGCCGTAACCCTCGGGGGATTAATGATGGCTACACCTTC
clone size: .; J gene: TRBJ2-5; D gene: TRBD2; V gene: TRBV4-2; CDR3 protein: CASSIGLAGEETQYF; CDR3 DNA: TGTGCCAGCAGCATAGGACTAGCGGGGGAAGAGACCCAGTACTTC
clone size: .; J gene: TRBJ2-7; D gene: TRBD2; V gene: TRBV4-3; CDR3 protein: CASSQVLVASGSYEQYF; CDR3 DNA: TGCGCCAGCAGCCAAGTCCTTGTGGCTAGCGGCTCCTACGAGCAGTACTTC
clone size: .; J gene: TRBJ2-5; D gene: .; V gene: TRBV4-3; CDR3 protein: CASSQDLPSPPYF; CDR3 DNA: TGCGCCAGCAGCCAAGATCTACCATCCCCCCCGTACTTC
clone size: .; J gene: TRBJ2-7; D gene: TRBD2; V gene: TRBV6-6; CDR3 protein: CASSRRGGLEVYEQYF; CDR3 DNA: TGTGCCAGCAGTCGACGGGGGGGGCTCGAGGTCTACGAGCAGTACTTC
clone size: .; J gene: TRBJ2-1; D gene: TRBD1; V gene: TRBV18; CDR3 protein: CASSRTGQILYNEQFF; CDR3 DNA: TGTGCCAGCTCACGAACGGGACAGATTTTATACAATGAGCAGTTCTTC
clone size: .; J gene: TRBJ2-1; D gene: TRBD1; V gene: TRBV5-1; CDR3 protein: CASSLFPAPGQGAQEQFF; CDR3 DNA: TGCGCCAGCAGCTTGTTTCCCGCGCCGGGACAGGGGGCTCAGGAGCAGTTCTTC
clone size: .; J gene: TRBJ2-5; D gene: .; V gene: TRBV28; CDR3 protein: CASRPPQGLEETQYF; CDR3 DNA: TGTGCCAGCAGACCTCCACAGGGATTGGAAGAGACCCAGTACTTC
clone size: few; J gene: TRBJ1-1; D gene: .; V gene: TRBV5-1; CDR3 protein: CASSETPAGTEAFF; CDR3 DNA: TGCGCCAGCAGCGAGACTCCTGCGGGCACTGAAGCTTTCTTT